The 20 T cell receptor beta chains below all came from one sample that was sequenced in a study of Ad26.COV2.S vaccination and SARS-CoV-2 variants. Sequencing was performed with immunoSEQ multiplex PCR; in TCRdb, only in-frame clones are kept and a portion is missing. The sample holds about 450,000 clones, approximately 89% seen once. Stated treatment: approximately 18 received Ad26.COV2.S at low or high dose, single or two shots; about five received placebo; per-sample allocation not given. The study sampled participants on day 63 after the first vaccine or placebo injection. The sequencing used peripheral blood, collected in a trial of Ad26.COV2.S vaccine versus placebo. These receptors were collected from a person between 18 and 65 years old who received the Ad26.COV2.S COVID-19 vaccine or a placebo.

The chain joins TRBV19 to TRBJ1-5; 8 bases are a match to TRBD1. V shed 3 bases, J shed 6 bases, and the junction held 7 bases outside the gene matches. Per the germline V gene, CDR1 is LNHDA and CDR2 is SQIVND (reference sequence). CDR3 size: 15 residues. CDR3 region: CASSIDRGGTQPQHF. CDR3 coding DNA: TGTGCCAGTAGTATTGACAGGGGAGGAACTCAGCCCCAGCATTTT.

This clone was recorded a few times. The V call is TRBV27, the J call TRBJ1-5; 9 bases map to TRBD1. The CDR3 spans 15 residues. Germline CDR1 and CDR2: MNHEY and SMNVEV (reference sequence). Trimming at V came to 5 bases and at J to 4 bases, leaving 6 bases not matched to a gene. The CDR3 reads CASSPWDRANQPQHF. In DNA form, the CDR3 reads TGTGCCAGCAGTCCCTGGGACAGGGCGAATCAGCCCCAGCATTTT.

The chain recombines TRBV10-3 with TRBJ1-1, with D unresolved. Germline assignment: CDR1 ENHRY and CDR2 SYGVKD. The CDR3 is 12 residues long. Deletions cut 4 bases from V and 1 base from J, with 4 bases between. The CDR3 protein is CAISGSNTEAFF. In nucleotides, the CDR3 is TGTGCCATCAGTGGTTCGAACACTGAAGCTTTCTTT.

CDR3 sequence: CASSLQPDGYTF. The CDR3 bases are TGTGCCAGCAGCCTTCAGCCAGATGGCTACACCTTC. The chain couples TRBV7-9 to TRBJ1-2; D unresolved. V was shortened by 5 bases and J by 6 bases, with 10 bases between the two germline ends. The CDR3 has 12 residues. Germline CDR1 is SEHNR and CDR2 is FQNEAQ (reference sequence).

Only a few counts were recorded for this clone. V and J are TRBV2 and TRBJ2-7, with D possibly matching TRBD1 (5 bases). CDR3 size: 11 residues. From germline, CDR1 is SNHLY and CDR2 FYNNEI. Between the trimmed V and J ends, which lost 5 bases and 6 bases, there was a span of 8 bases. CDR3 loop: CASSLRVEQYF. CDR3 in DNA: TGTGCCAGCAGTCTCAGGGTCGAGCAGTACTTC.

This clone appeared a single time. The CDR3 DNA is TGTGCCAGCAGCAATATTGACACGGCAGGGGTCGAGCAGTACTTC. The encoded protein is CASSNIDTAGVEQYF. J is TRBJ2-7 and V is TRBV21-1; the table's D call, TRBD1, has no DNA check behind it. TRBV21-1 is tagged as a pseudogene. The CDR3 extends over 15 amino acids.

This clone has a single count. The V and J genes are TRBV4-3 and TRBJ2-1; 11 bases align to TRBD2. The CDR3 contains 16 residues. Germline V gene sequence: CDR1 LGHNA, CDR2 YSLEER. V was pared by 4 bases and J by 2 bases, with 4 bases of the junction left unmatched. Here the CDR3 DNA reads TGCGCCAGCAGCCCAACTAGCGGGAGCGCCTACAATGAGCAGTTCTTC. Its protein is CASSPTSGSAYNEQFF.

The rearrangement joins TRBV9 to TRBJ2-3; 7 bases are a match to TRBD2. Germline V gives CDR1 SGDLS, CDR2 YYNGEE. The junction had 3 bases not matched to a gene; V was cut back by 3 bases and J by 2 bases. This CDR3 contains 14 residues. CDR3 loop: CASSAGDYTDTQYF. The CDR3 coding sequence is TGTGCCAGCAGCGCCGGGGACTACACAGATACGCAGTATTTT.

V is TRBV19 and J is TRBJ2-1; D could derive from TRBD1 or TRBD2 (5 bases each). V lost 3 bases and J lost 10, with 7 bases in between. CDR3 length: 11 amino acids. Germline-derived CDR1 and CDR2 are LNHDA and SQIVND (reference sequence). The CDR3 region has the DNA TGTGCCAGTAGTATGTGGGGGGAGCAGTTCTTC. The encoded protein is CASSMWGEQFF. Filled out from reference TRBV19 and TRBJ2-1, the complete variable domain reads DGGITQSPKYLFRKEGQNVTLSCEQNLNHDAMYWYRQDPGQGLRLIYYSQIVNDFQKGDIAEGYSVSREKKESFPLTVTSAQKNPTAFYLCASSMWGEQFFGPGTRLTVL.

The rearrangement uses TRBV30 and TRBJ1-2; D is undetermined. The germline V gene encodes CDR1 GTSNPN and CDR2 SVGIG (reference sequence). The CDR3 runs to 15 residues. Trimming took off 0 bases at V and 4 bases at J, with 15 bases between the two ends. In nucleotides, the CDR3 is TGTGCCTGGAGTGTACCCGGGGTTGAATCCTATGGCTACACCTTC. It codes for CAWSVPGVESYGYTF.

This chain uses TRBV3-1 (or the pseudogene TRBV3-2) with TRBJ1-5, with D perhaps matching TRBD1 (5 bases). V was cut by 2 bases and J by 3 bases, with 11 bases left in between. The germline gives CDR1 LGHDT, CDR2 YNNKEL (reference sequence). The CDR3 has 15 amino acids. The CDR3 nucleotides read TGTGCCAGCAGCCAAAGCGGGGGAAACAATCAGCCCCAGCATTTT. It codes for CASSQSGGNNQPQHF.

The chain joins TRBV18 to TRBJ1-2, with no clear D. V was cut by 5 bases and J by 0 bases, with 13 bases left in between. The CDR3 totals 15 residues. CDR1 and CDR2 from the germline V gene are KGHSH and LQKENI. The CDR3 DNA reads as TGTGCCAGCTCATCTAGCGGGCCTCCTAACTATGGCTACACCTTC. The encoded protein is CASSSSGPPNYGYTF.

This chain joins TRBV20-1 and TRBJ1-4, with a possible D match to TRBD1 (6 bases). The germline V gene has CDR1 DFQATT and CDR2 SNEGSKA (reference sequence). With 3 bases removed from V and 8 bases from J, the gap between germline ends came to 13 bases. CDR3 length: 13 residues. CDR3 nucleotides: TGCAGTGCTAGTGACAGCAGGGGAGAAAAACTGTTTTTT. Its translation is CSASDSRGEKLFF.

Only a few counts were recorded for this clone. The rearrangement links TRBV12-5 to TRBJ2-1; no reliable D call. Trimming took off 3 bases at V and 4 bases at J, with 4 bases between the two ends. CDR1 is LGHNT, CDR2 FRNRAP, per germline. The CDR3 is 12 amino acids. Here the CDR3 DNA reads TGTGCTAGTGGTTTCGGTTACAATGAGCAGTTCTTC. It encodes CASGFGYNEQFF.

This chain joins TRBV5-1 and TRBJ2-1; 9 bases agree with TRBD2. Germline-derived CDR1 and CDR2 are SGHRS and YFSETQ. V dropped 0 bases and J dropped 0; count of bases not matched to a gene: 1. This CDR3 contains 16 residues. CDR3 DNA sequence: TGCGCCAGCAGCTTGGGTAGCGGGAGCTCCTACAATGAGCAGTTCTTC. It specifies CASSLGSGSSYNEQFF.

The chain has TRBV19 and TRBJ1-2; 9 bases match TRBD1. V lost 5 bases, J lost 3 bases, and 10 bases stayed unmatched. The CDR3 is made up of 16 amino acids. Germline V CDR1 and CDR2: LNHDA, SQIVND (reference sequence). CDR3 DNA sequence: TGTGCCAGTAGTCCATCCTGGGACAGGGTTCACTATGGCTACACCTTC. The encoded protein is CASSPSWDRVHYGYTF.

This chain uses TRBV7-2 with TRBJ2-1; D possibly corresponds to TRBD2 (6 bases). V lost 5 bases and J lost 6, with 14 bases in between. The CDR3 extends over 14 amino acids. Germline CDR1 reads SGHTA; CDR2 reads FQGNSA. The CDR3 region is CASSVIREPNEQFF. The CDR3 DNA is TGTGCCAGCAGCGTTATCCGGGAGCCCAATGAGCAGTTCTTC.

This sequence joins TRBV2 and TRBJ1-4; the match to TRBD1 covers 9 bases. Looked up from germline, CDR1 is SNHLY and CDR2 is FYNNEI. CDR3 size: 12 residues. The CDR3, as DNA: TGTGCAACCGGACAGGGGCCCGAAAAACTGTTTTTT. Amino acid sequence: CATGQGPEKLFF.

The chain links TRBV24-1 to TRBJ1-2, with 7 bases that match TRBD1. CDR3 length equals 16 residues. Trimming cost V 4 bases and J 10 bases; bases outside gene matches: 17. Looked up from germline, CDR1 is KGHDR and CDR2 is SFDVKD. The CDR3: CATSDSGGQTDVLYTF. The CDR3 DNA follows: TGTGCCACCAGTGACTCCGGGGGACAGACTGATGTCCTCTACACCTTC.

CDR3 region: CASSVDGGLGNTIYF. The CDR3 DNA follows: TGTGCCAGTAGTGTTGACGGGGGCCTTGGAAACACCATATATTTT. The chain combines TRBV19 with TRBJ1-3, with D possibly being TRBD1 (6 bases). Trimming stripped 5 bases from V and 3 bases from J, with 14 bases between. This CDR3 is built from 15 residues. Germline values: CDR1 LNHDA, CDR2 SQIVND (reference sequence).